This T cell receptor beta chain was sequenced during a study of blood T cell repertoires in COVID-19. Across the whole study: What the recovered Cohort 3 donors had was two negative PCRs, clearance, or symptom resolution.

The CDR3 covers 14 residues. V dropped 5 bases and J dropped 5; count of bases not matched to a gene: 6. Germline CDR1 is SGHVS and CDR2 is FQNEAQ. Participant-reported clinical history was the basis for cohort assignment. In the original processing: Nucleated cell counts were estimated from reference gene primer amplification. Assay used: immunoSEQ multiplex PCR; TCRdb lists only in-frame clones, some missing. V, J and clone size are taken as reported in that table, and D and trimming were inferred from the DNA itself. Of roughly 150,000 clones listed, around 79% were seen once; the top ten hold around 17%.

The rearrangement joins TRBV7-8 to TRBJ2-5; 9 bases are a match to TRBD2. The specimen was PBMCs or T cells enriched from blood (not recorded which). This receptor was identified in a woman between 70 and 85 years old in a cohort exposed to, infected with or recovered from COVID-19 (not recorded which). The CDR3 protein is CASSPRTSDETQYF. Written as DNA, the CDR3 is TGTGCCAGCAGCCCCCGGACTAGCGATGAGACCCAGTACTTC. Full variable domain (missing parts from reference TRBV7-8 and TRBJ2-5): GAGVSQSPRYKVAKRGQDVALRCDPISGHVSLFWYQQALGQGPEFLTYFQNEAQLDKSGLPSDRFFAERPEGSVSTLKIQRTQQEDSAVYLCASSPRTSDETQYFGPGTRLLVL.